This T cell receptor beta chain came from a study of beta chain features in type 1 diabetes. This clone was found a few times. Its target is unknown. Whole-study findings and limits: Whether HLA type affects TCRB rearrangement stayed undetermined in the present work.

Of the isolated RNA, all was reverse transcribed, and so the sequenced material was expressed TCRB transcripts. Sequencing used immunoSEQ multiplex PCR; TCRdb keeps in-frame clones, though not all of them. The repertoire consists of under 900,000 clones, with 15% to 20% occurring once and the leading ten covering 0.023%. On average, the one heparinised blood draw given by each donor was approximately 0.12 L. V gave up 4 bases and J gave up 9 bases, with 16 bases separating them. The CDR3 runs to 13 residues. Germline-derived CDR1 and CDR2 are SGHDT and YYEEEE. The V gene is TRBV5-6, the J gene TRBJ1-1; D is perhaps TRBD1 (6 bases). This sequence was found in a woman between 18 and 29 years old in good health. The sequenced sample was naive CD4+ T cells from blood. For the CDR3, the DNA is TGTGCCAGCAGCGCCGACCCAGGGGTTAAAGCTTTCTTT. It translates to CASSADPGVKAFF.